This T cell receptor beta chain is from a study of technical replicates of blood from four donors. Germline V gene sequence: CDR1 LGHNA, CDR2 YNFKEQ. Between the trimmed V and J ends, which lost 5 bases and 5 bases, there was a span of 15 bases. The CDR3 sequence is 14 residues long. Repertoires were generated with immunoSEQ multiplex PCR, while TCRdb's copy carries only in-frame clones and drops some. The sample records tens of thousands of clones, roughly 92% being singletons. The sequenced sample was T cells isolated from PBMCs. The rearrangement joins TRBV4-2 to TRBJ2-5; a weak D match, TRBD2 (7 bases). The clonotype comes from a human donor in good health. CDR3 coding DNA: TGTGCCAGCAGCTTAGGGGGGGGTTGGGAGACCCAGTACTTC. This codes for CASSLGGGWETQYF.